This TCR beta chain was captured in a study of PD-1 blockade in mismatch repair-deficient tumors. The table came from immunoSEQ multiplex PCR; TCRdb's copy has only in-frame clones and leaves some out. The sample consists of 20,000 to 30,000 clones, around 85% of them appearing once. This receptor was identified in an adult with mismatch repair-deficient cancer. The material sequenced was PBMCs, taken before pembrolizumab treatment.

Here the CDR3 DNA reads TGCGCCAGCAGCTTCGGTGTCAGGGGGGCAGAGGGCTACACCTTC. It specifies CASSFGVRGAEGYTF. The chain recombines TRBV5-1 with TRBJ1-2, with 7 bases matching TRBD1. The germline V gene encodes CDR1 SGHRS and CDR2 YFSETQ. V shed 2 bases, J shed 8 bases, and the junction held 12 bases outside the gene matches. The CDR3 covers 15 residues.